Listed below are T cell receptor beta chains from one sample, sequenced in a study of T-cell reconstitution after alpha-beta-depleted transplantation in children. TCRdb fed the PCR reads into MiXCR, producing one record per CDR3 protein. The sample consists of about 170,000 distinct CDR3 sequences, roughly 11% of them appearing once. The source material was PBMCs, sampled before TCRalphabeta/CD19-depleted stem cell transplant. Receptor source: a boy between 2 and 10 years old with acute myeloid leukemia, due to receive a stem cell transplant. The CDR3 runs from the conserved cysteine through the conserved F or W. The D gene is left open where the match is weak. Size is stated for part of the rows, as once, few or many counts, or as a class when the clone is expanded.

V	D	size	J	DNA	CDR3
TRBV20-1	TRBD2	many	TRBJ2-1	TGCAGTGCTAGAAAGGGACTAGCGGGGCCTTATAGCTCCTACAATGAGCAGTTCTTC	CSARKGLAGPYSSYNEQFF
TRBV9	TRBD2	many	TRBJ2-4	TGTGCCAGCAGCGCTCATGCGGGGGGACAAAACATTCAGTACTTC	CASSAHAGGQNIQYF
TRBV7-2	.	.	TRBJ1-3	TGTGCCAGCAGGTTCGCGGGGGGATCCAGAAACACCATATATTTT	CASRFAGGSRNTIYF
TRBV7-9	.	.	TRBJ2-1	TGTGCCAGCAGCTTAGGAGAGGTGAGCTCCTACAATGAGCAGTTCTTC	CASSLGEVSSYNEQFF
TRBV20-1	TRBD2	few	TRBJ2-3	TGCTGTGCTAGAGACTATTTGAGGAGCGGGGGGCCCGATACGCAGTATTTT	CCARDYLRSGGPDTQYF
TRBV6-1	.	many	TRBJ1-6	TGTGCCAGCAGTGTTACCCCCCGGAATTCACCCCTCCACTTT	CASSVTPRNSPLHF
TRBV6-5	.	many	TRBJ2-7	TGTGCCAGCAGTTTCCGCTATTCAGGCAAAGGTTACGAGCAGTACTTC	CASSFRYSGKGYEQYF
TRBV7-2	.	many	TRBJ2-2	TGTGCCAGCAGCCCCGGGACCTGGTACACCGGGGAGCTGTTTTTT	CASSPGTWYTGELFF
TRBV9	TRBD1	many	TRBJ1-3	TGTGCCAGCAACAGGGACAGCTCTGGAAACACCATATATTTT	CASNRDSSGNTIYF
TRBV29-1	.	.	TRBJ1-2	TGCAGCGTTGAAGAAGGGAACGGCAGGGTTTCTGGCTACACCTTC	CSVEEGNGRVSGYTF
TRBV20-1	.	.	TRBJ2-5	TGCAGTGCCCATCGACACCCAAAAAAGACCCAGTACTTC	CSAHRHPKKTQYF
TRBV3-1	.	.	TRBJ2-1	TGTACCTTCAGTTTGGCTAGCGCCTACAATGAGCAGTTCTTC	CTFSLASAYNEQFF
TRBV12-3/TRBV12-4	.	.	TRBJ2-3	TGTGCCAGCAGTTTAGCGCGAGACGGCCTCGATCGGTTACTCACAGATACGCAGTATTTT	CASSLARDGLDRLLTDTQYF
TRBV14	TRBD2	many	TRBJ2-3	TGTGCCAGCAGCCAGGGGGTAGCGGGTACGCAGTATTTT	CASSQGVAGTQYF
TRBV12-3/TRBV12-4	.	many	TRBJ2-3	TGTGCCAGCAGTTTCGGGACTTCTAGCACAGATACGCAGTATTTT	CASSFGTSSTDTQYF
TRBV5-1	TRBD2	many	TRBJ2-3	TGCGCCAGCAGCTTGGGGGCTAGCGGGGTCGGAGATACGCAGTATTTT	CASSLGASGVGDTQYF
TRBV3-1	TRBD2	many	TRBJ2-5	TGTGCCAGCAGCCAAGGTACTAGCGCGATTGGTTACCAAGAGACCCAGTACTTC	CASSQGTSAIGYQETQYF
TRBV20-1	.	many	TRBJ2-7	TGCAGTGCTAGAGTCCCCTGGTACGAGCAGTACTTC	CSARVPWYEQYF
TRBV28	TRBD1	many	TRBJ1-1	TGTGCCAGCAGTTTCGGGACAGATTTGAACACTGAAGCTTTCTTT	CASSFGTDLNTEAFF
TRBV20-1	.	many	TRBJ2-7	TGCAGTGCTAGAGTACTAGGGGCCTACGAGCAGTACTTC	CSARVLGAYEQYF
TRBV28	.	many	TRBJ2-5	TGTGCCAGCAGTGCAGGGGCCCGACGTCAAGAGACCCAGTACTTC	CASSAGARRQETQYF
TRBV5-1	.	many	TRBJ2-7	TGCGCCAGCCAATTTTCGTCAGATACCTACGAGCAGTACTTC	CASQFSSDTYEQYF
TRBV5-1	.	many	TRBJ2-6	TGCGCCAGCAGCTTAGAGGTGGACGGGGCCAACGTCCTGACTTTC	CASSLEVDGANVLTF
TRBV28	TRBD2	many	TRBJ2-7	TGTGCCAGCAGTTCCCCTAAGCGGGACGCCCTGGAGCAGTACTTC	CASSSPKRDALEQYF
TRBV4-1	.	.	TRBJ2-3	TGCGCCAGCAGCCAAGATCCCCTGGGGGATACGCAGTATTTT	CASSQDPLGDTQYF
TRBV6-4	.	.	TRBJ2-1	TGTGCCAGCAGTGACTCGATCTCGGGGCGGGGGCAGTTCTTC	CASSDSISGRGQFF
TRBV7-6	TRBD2	.	TRBJ2-3	TGTGCCAGCAGCCCTATAGCGGGAGCGTCAGATACGCAGTATTTT	CASSPIAGASDTQYF
TRBV28	TRBD1	many	TRBJ2-7	TGTGCCAGCAGTTCCATCAGGGGGCCGTACTTC	CASSSIRGPYF
TRBV7-6	.	many	TRBJ2-5	TGTGCCAGCAGCTTAGGGACTAACCAAGAGACCCAGTACTTC	CASSLGTNQETQYF
TRBV4-1	.	many	TRBJ1-1	TGCGCCAGCAGCCAAGATGGGGGAGGAGGATTGAAAGCTTTCTTT	CASSQDGGGGLKAFF
TRBV7-7	.	many	TRBJ2-5	TGTGCCAGCAGCTTAGGAGGGGGGCAAGAGACCCAGTACTTC	CASSLGGGQETQYF
TRBV4-1	.	few	TRBJ2-1	TGCGCCAGCAGCCAAGGGCCCCGAGAGCAGTTCTTC	CASSQGPREQFF
TRBV7-2	.	many	TRBJ2-2	TGTGCCAGCAGCACAGCGAACACCGGGGAGCTGTTTTTT	CASSTANTGELFF
TRBV7-9	TRBD2	many	TRBJ2-7	TGTGCCAGCAGCTCGGGACTAGCAAAAGTCTACGAGCAGTACTTC	CASSSGLAKVYEQYF
TRBV12-3/TRBV12-4	.	many	TRBJ1-1	TGTGCCAGCACCTCCACTGGTACTGAAGCTTTCTTT	CASTSTGTEAFF
TRBV5-6	TRBD2	.	TRBJ2-5	TGTGCCAGCAGCTTGACATTTGCGGGAGGAGAAGAGACCCAGTACTTC	CASSLTFAGGEETQYF
TRBV5-1	.	many	TRBJ1-5	TGCGCCAGCAGCCCAGGTGGGGATAGCAATCAGCCCCAGCATTTT	CASSPGGDSNQPQHF
TRBV24-1	TRBD2	many	TRBJ2-1	TGTGCCACCAGTGCCCGCGGGGGGCTAGCGGGGGGATCGAGCTCCTACAATGAGCAGTTCTTC	CATSARGGLAGGSSSYNEQFF
TRBV7-2	.	many	TRBJ2-3	TGTGCCAGCAGCTTAGTTAGGTTAAGCACAGATACGCAGTATTTT	CASSLVRLSTDTQYF
TRBV14	TRBD1	many	TRBJ2-2	TGTGCCAGCAGCCAAGAAACAGGGGGCTTTGTCGGGGAGCTGTTTTTT	CASSQETGGFVGELFF
TRBV5-1	TRBD2	many	TRBJ2-7	TGCGCCAGCAGCGCTAGCGGGACCTACGAGCAGTACTTC	CASSASGTYEQYF
TRBV10-3	.	few	TRBJ1-5	TGTGCCATCAGTGAGTCTCCATTTGAGATATCGGGGAACATCAATCAGCCCCAGCATTTT	CAISESPFEISGNINQPQHF
TRBV4-1	.	many	TRBJ2-3	TGCGCCAGCAGCCAAGATCACGCCACAGATACGCAGTATTTT	CASSQDHATDTQYF
TRBV6-2/TRBV6-3	TRBD2	many	TRBJ2-3	TGTGCCAGCAAGTTATCTCAACCGGGACTAGCGGGAGGTTTCACAGATACGCAGTATTTT	CASKLSQPGLAGGFTDTQYF
TRBV29-1	TRBD1	many	TRBJ1-1	TGCAGCGTAGAACCCGACAGGGTGAACACTGAAGCTTTCTTT	CSVEPDRVNTEAFF
TRBV30	.	.	TRBJ1-1	TGTGCCTGGAGTTTAAACACTGAAGCTTTCTTT	CAWSLNTEAFF
TRBV20-1	.	many	TRBJ2-7	TGCAGTGCTAGAGATGTCCCCCTAGGCTACGAGCAGTACTTC	CSARDVPLGYEQYF
TRBV7-6	.	many	TRBJ1-5	TGTGCCAGCAGCTTAGGTCCAGACCTCAATCAGCCCCAGCATTTT	CASSLGPDLNQPQHF
TRBV24-1	TRBD2	many	TRBJ2-1	TGTGCCACCAGTGCCCATCCCGGGAGGGCCGTCGATGAGCAGTTCTTC	CATSAHPGRAVDEQFF